This T cell receptor (beta chain) appears in the sequencing data of a study of blood T cell repertoires in COVID-19 (dated by TCRdb to between 2020 and 2021). About the full investigation: Samples covering the acute and convalescent phases of COVID-19 were provided by collaborators in the United States, Italy and Spain. The samples were drawn from the first 160 participants of the ongoing ImmuneRACE study and from 1,254 subjects provided by 6 global collaborators. Deeply sampled blood TCRbeta repertoires from subjects exposed to, actively infected with, or recovered from COVID-19 were included in the dataset. The material from the prospective study consisted of cDNA or gDNA derived from T cells, B-cell-depleted T cells, or PBMCs. Nearly every sample came with metadata listing a de-identified subject ID, COVID-19 status, age in years and sex. HLA class I and class II types, where available, came from metadata supplied by the sample provider rather than from assay-based typing. The repertoires were released in a freely available public database intended as a resource for research on the immune response to SARS-CoV-2. Results and caveats for the whole study, not just this receptor: The amount of clinical and demographic metadata varied by source and participant and was provided uncurated.

TCRbeta CDR3 regions were amplified from genomic DNA using the immunoSEQ Assay, a bias-controlled multiplex PCR. As for the authors' bioinformatics: The number of nucleated cells in each sample was estimated by amplification of reference gene primers within the assay. To quantify the absolute abundance of each unique TCRbeta CDR3 rearrangement, sequence reads were collapsed and filtered. For each sample, productive Simpson clonality was calculated by taking the square root of Simpson's diversity index across productive rearrangements. TCRdb took this table from immuneACCESS and kept in-frame rearrangements with V and J called. Such tables lack part of the clones; where checked against another copy, unresolved V genes explain under half of the gap, and the rest is unexplained. The V and J calls and clone size are taken from that table; D and trimming were inferred from the DNA. Present in this sample are some 270,000 clones, nearly 90% of which were seen just once. The top ten clonotypes cover 2.1% of the sample.

At one collaborating source in Seattle, patients were enrolled during active infection and were followed longitudinally through the course of disease. Each collaborating institution followed its own protocols to collect whole blood in K2EDTA tubes. For TCRbeta analysis, collaborators shipped samples in one of three forms: frozen whole blood, isolated PBMCs, or DNA extracted from either of those sample types. This clone was seen a single time. What this receptor recognizes is not known. No much larger clone is present one base from it, and per-base qualities are unavailable. The sequenced material came from peripheral blood. This receptor was taken from a woman aged 60 to 75 with COVID-19, enrolled during active disease.

The base sequence is TGCAGTGCTAGAGATTCTTATTCCCAGTACTTC. It translates as CSARDSYSQYF. The rearranged segments are TRBV20-1 and TRBJ2-5, with an unclear D gene assignment. At the junction V is shortened by 0 bases and J by 9 bases, with 8 bases in between. The CDR3 runs 11 residues from the cysteine to the phenylalanine. Here the CDR3 DNA is all that survives: 33 bases in frame from base 1. Via the germline V gene (reference sequence), CDR1 is DFQATT and CDR2 SNEGSKA.